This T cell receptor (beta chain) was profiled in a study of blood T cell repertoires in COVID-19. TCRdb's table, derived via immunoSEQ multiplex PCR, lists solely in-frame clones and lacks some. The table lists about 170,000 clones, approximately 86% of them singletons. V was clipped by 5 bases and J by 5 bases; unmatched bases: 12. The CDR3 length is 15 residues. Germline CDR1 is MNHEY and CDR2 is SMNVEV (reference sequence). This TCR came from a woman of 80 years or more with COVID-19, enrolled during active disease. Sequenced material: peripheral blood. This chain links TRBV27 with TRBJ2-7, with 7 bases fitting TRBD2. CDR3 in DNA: TGTGCCAGCAGTCCGGGGGTGATGGGGACTAACGAGCAGTACTTC. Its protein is CASSPGVMGTNEQYF.